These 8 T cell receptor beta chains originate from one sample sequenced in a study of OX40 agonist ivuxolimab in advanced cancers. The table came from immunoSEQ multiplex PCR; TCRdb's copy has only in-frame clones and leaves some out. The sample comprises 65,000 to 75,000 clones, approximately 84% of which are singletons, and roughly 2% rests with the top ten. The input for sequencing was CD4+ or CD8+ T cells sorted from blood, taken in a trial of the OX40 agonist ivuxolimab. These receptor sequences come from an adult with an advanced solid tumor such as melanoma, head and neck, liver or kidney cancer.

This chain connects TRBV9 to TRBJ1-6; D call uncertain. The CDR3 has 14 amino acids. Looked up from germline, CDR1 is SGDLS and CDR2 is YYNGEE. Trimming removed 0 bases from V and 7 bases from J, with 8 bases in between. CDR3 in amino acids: CASSVEEANSPLHF. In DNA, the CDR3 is TGTGCCAGCAGCGTAGAAGAGGCCAATTCACCCCTCCACTTT.

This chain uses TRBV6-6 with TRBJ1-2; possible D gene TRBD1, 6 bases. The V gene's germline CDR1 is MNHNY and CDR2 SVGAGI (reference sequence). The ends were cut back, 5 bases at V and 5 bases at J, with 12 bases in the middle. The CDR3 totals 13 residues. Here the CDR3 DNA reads TGTGCCAGCAGTCTGGACAGAGATTATGGCTACACCTTC. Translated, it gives CASSLDRDYGYTF.

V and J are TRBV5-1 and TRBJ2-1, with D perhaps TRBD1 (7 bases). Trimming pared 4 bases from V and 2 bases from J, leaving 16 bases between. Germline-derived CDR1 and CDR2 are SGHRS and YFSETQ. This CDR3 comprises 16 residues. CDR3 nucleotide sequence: TGCGCCAGCAGCCCTCGGGGGCAGGGGGCCTACAATGAGCAGTTCTTC. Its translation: CASSPRGQGAYNEQFF.

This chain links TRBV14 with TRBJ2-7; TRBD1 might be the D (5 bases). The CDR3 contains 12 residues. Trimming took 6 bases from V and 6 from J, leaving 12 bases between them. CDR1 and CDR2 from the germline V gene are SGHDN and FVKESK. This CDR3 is CASSHTRVEQYF. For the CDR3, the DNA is TGTGCCAGCAGTCACACCAGGGTCGAGCAGTACTTC.

CDR3 in amino acids: CASSPISGSNEKLFF. The CDR3 DNA follows: TGTGCCAGCAGTCCCATCAGCGGGTCGAATGAAAAACTGTTTTTT. The chain employs TRBV28 and TRBJ1-4, with D hard to call. Germline-derived CDR1 and CDR2 are MDHEN and SYDVKM. Trimming left V 5 bases short and J 5 bases short, with 15 bases between. The CDR3 loop spans 15 amino acids.

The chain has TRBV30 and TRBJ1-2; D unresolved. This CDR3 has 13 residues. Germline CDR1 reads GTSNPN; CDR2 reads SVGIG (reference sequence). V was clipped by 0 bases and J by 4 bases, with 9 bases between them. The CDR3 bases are TGTGCCTGGAGTGTATCGCAAGTCTATGGCTACACCTTC. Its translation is CAWSVSQVYGYTF. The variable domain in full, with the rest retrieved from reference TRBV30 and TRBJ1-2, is SQTIHQWPATLVQPVGSPLSLECTVEGTSNPNLYWYRQAAGRGLQLLFYSVGIGQISSEVPQNLSASRPQDRQFILSSKKLLLSDSGFYLCAWSVSQVYGYTFGSGTRLTVV.

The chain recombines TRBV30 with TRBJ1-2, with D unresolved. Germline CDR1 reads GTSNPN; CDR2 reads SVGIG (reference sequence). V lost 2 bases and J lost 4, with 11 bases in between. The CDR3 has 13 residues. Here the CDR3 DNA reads TGTGCCTGGAGTATAAACAGCCGCTATGGCTACACCTTC. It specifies CAWSINSRYGYTF.

The CDR3 region has the DNA TGTGCCAGCAGCTTAGGAGCAGAGACCCAGTACTTC. Its translation is CASSLGAETQYF. V and J are TRBV11-1 and TRBJ2-5; D not resolved. This CDR3 has 12 residues. V lost 1 base, J lost 4 bases, and 4 bases lay in between. Germline assignment: CDR1 SGHAT and CDR2 FQDESV (reference sequence).